Reported below is one TCR beta chain. Its specific antigen is unknown. No quality values exist for individual bases; no much larger clone is one base distant. The data belong to a study of blood T cell repertoires in COVID-19 (dated by TCRdb to the early 2020s). With regard to the full study: Samples covering the acute and convalescent phases of COVID-19 were provided by collaborators in the United States, Italy and Spain. The samples were drawn from the first 160 participants of the ongoing ImmuneRACE study and from 1,254 subjects provided by 6 global collaborators. HLA class I and class II types, where available, came from metadata supplied by the sample provider rather than from assay-based typing. The material from the prospective study consisted of cDNA or gDNA derived from T cells, B-cell-depleted T cells, or PBMCs. The dataset comprised deeply sampled blood TCRbeta repertoires from subjects exposed to, actively infected with, or recovered from COVID-19. A freely available public database, intended as a resource for researchers studying the immune response to SARS-CoV-2, is where the repertoires were released. A de-identified subject ID, COVID-19 status, age in years and sex were almost always included in the sample metadata. General findings and caveats noted by the study authors: The amount of clinical and demographic metadata varied by source and participant and was provided uncurated.

TCRbeta CDR3 regions were amplified from genomic DNA by means of the immunoSEQ Assay, a bias-controlled multiplex PCR. Concerning the study's data processing: The number of nucleated cells in each sample was estimated from the amplification of reference gene primers within the assay. Sequence reads were collapsed and filtered to measure the absolute abundance of every unique TCRbeta CDR3 rearrangement. Productive Simpson clonality was computed per sample as the square root of Simpson's diversity index over productive rearrangements. Drawn from immuneACCESS, this table holds only the in-frame rearrangements with V and J called that TCRdb kept. Clones are partly lost; checked studies trace under half to an unresolved V gene and leave the rest unexplained. Clone size and the V and J calls come from that table; the DNA yielded D and trimming. The sample table records about 200,000 clones; about nine tenths of these occur just once. 0.6% to 0.9% of the sample rests with the top ten.

The collaborating institutions used their own protocols to collect whole blood in K2EDTA tubes. For TCRbeta analysis, collaborators shipped samples as frozen whole blood, isolated PBMCs, or DNA extracted from either of those sample types. CDR1 and CDR2, per the germline V gene (reference sequence), are SEHNR and FQNEAQ. From the cysteine through the phenylalanine, the CDR3 covers 15 amino acids. CDR3 DNA is the only sequence kept; it has 45 bases, read in frame from the first base. V ends up 4 bases short and J 5 bases short, with an unmatched junction base count of 7. In this chain, TRBV7-9 is recombined with TRBJ1-5; TRBD1 matches 8 bases in the middle. Sequenced sample: peripheral blood. The TCR was taken from a woman aged 70-85 years with acute or convalescent COVID-19. The CDR3 region: CASSSDRERDQPQHF. The DNA is as follows: TGTGCCAGCAGCTCGGACAGGGAACGGGATCAGCCCCAGCATTTT.